This section outlines one T cell receptor beta chain sequence together with its context. This specimen belongs to a study of cytomegalovirus exposure and HLA in healthy donors. Amplification used 60 Vbeta primers and 13 Jbeta primers. Produced via immunoSEQ multiplex PCR; TCRdb's table is partial and in-frame only. The sample has 100,000 to 150,000 clones, and its top ten clones hold roughly 2.5%. V was trimmed by 4 bases and J by 3 bases, leaving 11 bases between them. The CDR3 sequence is 13 residues long. Germline V lookup: CDR1 SGDLS, CDR2 YYNGEE. The chain couples TRBV9 to TRBJ2-7; TRBD2 might be the D (5 bases). Material for sequencing was PBMCs. The clonotype comes from a man aged 30-40 years in good health and CMV-seronegative. The CDR3 DNA is TGTGCCAGCAGCCCCGGAGGAAGCTACGAGCAGTACTTC. This encodes CASSPGGSYEQYF.